This T cell receptor (beta chain) was captured by sequencing in a study of blood T cell repertoires in COVID-19. This clone was counted at least ten times. Sequencing was performed with immunoSEQ multiplex PCR; in TCRdb, only in-frame clones are kept and a portion is missing. The sample lists under 150,000 clones; about 79% were seen once. Germline CDR1 reads MNHEY; CDR2 reads SVGAGI. V gave up 7 bases and J gave up 5 bases, with 15 bases separating them. This CDR3 has 13 amino acids. Sequencing was performed on peripheral blood. The receptor was isolated from an elderly woman with active or convalescent COVID-19. V gene TRBV6-5 combines with J gene TRBJ2-7; maybe TRBD1 (5 bases). CDR3 DNA sequence: TGTGCCAGCACCTCGTGGCAGGGAAACGAGCAGTACTTC. Translation: CASTSWQGNEQYF.